This T cell receptor (beta chain) was recorded in a study of cytomegalovirus exposure and HLA in healthy donors. On the study more broadly: Membership in the Caucasian-associated ancestry cluster was found for around 85% of 350 to 450 genotyped donors. Study-level points and caveats: TRBV6-2, TRBV6-3 and some other V segments were unresolvable in 87-base-pair reads. TCR beta V- and J-gene trimming was later associated with a missense DCLRE1C variant.

Trimming at V came to 5 bases and at J to 0 bases, leaving 8 bases not matched to a gene. Germline values: CDR1 MDHEN, CDR2 SYDVKM. The CDR3 is 17 residues long. Primers included in the PCR were 60 Vbeta and 13 Jbeta primers. Sequencing was performed with immunoSEQ multiplex PCR; in TCRdb, only in-frame clones are kept and a portion is missing. This sample carries about 130,000 clones, about three quarters of them seen once, and the ten largest clones take 2.9%. Regarding this clone: No antigen is known for it.

The TCR originated in a human donor in good health. The chain combines TRBV28 with TRBJ2-7; 12 bases match TRBD2. The sample consisted of PBMCs. In nucleotides, the CDR3 is TGTGCCAGCAGTCCGAGGACTAGCGGGACCTTCTCCTACGAGCAGTACTTC. This codes for CASSPRTSGTFSYEQYF.